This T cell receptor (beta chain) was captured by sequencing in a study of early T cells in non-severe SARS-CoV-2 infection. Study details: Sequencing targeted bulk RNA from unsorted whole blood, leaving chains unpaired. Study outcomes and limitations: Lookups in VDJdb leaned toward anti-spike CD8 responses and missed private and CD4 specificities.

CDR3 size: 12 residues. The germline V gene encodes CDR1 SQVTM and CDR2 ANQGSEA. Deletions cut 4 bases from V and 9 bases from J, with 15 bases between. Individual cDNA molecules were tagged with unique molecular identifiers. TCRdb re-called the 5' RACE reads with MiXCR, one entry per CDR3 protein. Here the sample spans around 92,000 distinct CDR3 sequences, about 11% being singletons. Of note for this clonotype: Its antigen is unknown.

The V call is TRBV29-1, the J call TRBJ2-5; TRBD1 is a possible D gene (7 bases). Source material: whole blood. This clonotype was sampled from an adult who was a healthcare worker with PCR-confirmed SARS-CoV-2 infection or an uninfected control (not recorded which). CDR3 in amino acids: CSVVRGVEAQYF. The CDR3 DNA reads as TGCAGCGTTGTCAGGGGGGTTGAGGCCCAGTACTTC.